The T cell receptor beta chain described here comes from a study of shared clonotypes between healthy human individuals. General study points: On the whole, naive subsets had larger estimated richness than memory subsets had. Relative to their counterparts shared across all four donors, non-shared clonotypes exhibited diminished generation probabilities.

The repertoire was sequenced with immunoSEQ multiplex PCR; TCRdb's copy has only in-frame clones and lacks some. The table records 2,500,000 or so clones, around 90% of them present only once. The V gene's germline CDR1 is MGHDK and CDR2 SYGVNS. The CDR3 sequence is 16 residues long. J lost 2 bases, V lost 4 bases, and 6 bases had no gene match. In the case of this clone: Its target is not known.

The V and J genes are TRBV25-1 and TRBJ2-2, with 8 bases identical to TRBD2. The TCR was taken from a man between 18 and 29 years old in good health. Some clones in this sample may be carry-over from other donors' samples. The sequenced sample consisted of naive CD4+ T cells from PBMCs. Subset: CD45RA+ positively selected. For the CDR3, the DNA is TGTGCCAGCAGTGTCCCCGGGACTAGTAACACCGGGGAGCTGTTTTTT. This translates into CASSVPGTSNTGELFF.